These T cell receptor beta chains were read from a single sample in a study of shared clonotypes between healthy human individuals. Profiling relied on immunoSEQ multiplex PCR, and the TCRdb table lists in-frame clones only, not all of them. This table has under 600,000 clones, around three quarters appearing once. Sequencing was done on a sample of PBMCs. Receptors were obtained from a middle-aged woman in good health. Some clones in this sample may be carry-over from other donors' samples. CDR3s include the opening cysteine and the closing phenylalanine or tryptophan. The order of the fields is V gene, J gene, CDR3 length, clone size, D gene, CDR3 DNA, CDR3 protein. A D gene is named only where the DNA matches it firmly. The size of a clone is reported for some rows only, either as once, few or many, or as a class for expanded clones.

v_gene: TRBV5-1; j_gene: TRBJ2-7; len: 15; abundance: .; d_gene: TRBD1; CDR3nt: TGCGCCAGCAGCTTGTCAGGACAGGGAATATACGAGCAGTGCTTC; CDR3aa: CASSLSGQGIYEQCF
v_gene: TRBV30; j_gene: TRBJ2-1; len: 11; abundance: .; d_gene: .; CDR3nt: TGTGCCTGGAGGGGCTACAATGAGCAGTTCTTC; CDR3aa: CAWRGYNEQFF
v_gene: TRBV9; j_gene: TRBJ1-4; len: 15; abundance: .; d_gene: .; CDR3nt: TGTGCCAGCAGCCCAACCCCTGCAACTAATGAAAAACTGTTTTTT; CDR3aa: CASSPTPATNEKLFF
v_gene: TRBV27; j_gene: TRBJ2-5; len: 15; abundance: few; d_gene: .; CDR3nt: TGTGCCAGCAGTTTATCGGACCTAGCTTACGAGACCCAGTACTTC; CDR3aa: CASSLSDLAYETQYF
v_gene: TRBV5-4; j_gene: TRBJ1-4; len: 15; abundance: once; d_gene: .; CDR3nt: TGTGCCAGCAGCTTGAGCTCGGGAGATTCGGAAAAACTGTTTTTT; CDR3aa: CASSLSSGDSEKLFF
v_gene: TRBV27; j_gene: TRBJ2-2; len: 18; abundance: .; d_gene: TRBD2; CDR3nt: TGTGCCTGCCGGACTAGCGGGAGGCTAAACCAGAACACCGGGGAGCTGTTTTTT; CDR3aa: CACRTSGRLNQNTGELFF
v_gene: TRBV18; j_gene: TRBJ1-1; len: 16; abundance: .; d_gene: TRBD1; CDR3nt: TGTGCCAGCTCACCACGGGGACAGCCAGATACCACTGAAGCTTTCTTT; CDR3aa: CASSPRGQPDTTEAFF
v_gene: TRBV7-6; j_gene: TRBJ2-5; len: 13; abundance: .; d_gene: .; CDR3nt: TGTGCCAGCAGCCGGGACACCCAAGAGACCCAGTACTTC; CDR3aa: CASSRDTQETQYF
v_gene: TRBV19; j_gene: TRBJ1-4; len: 13; abundance: .; d_gene: .; CDR3nt: TGTGCCAGTAGTAAGGGTAGCAATGAAAAACTGTTTTTT; CDR3aa: CASSKGSNEKLFF
v_gene: TRBV7-2; j_gene: TRBJ1-5; len: 13; abundance: .; d_gene: .; CDR3nt: TGTGCCAGCAGCTTAGGATGGGGTCAGCCCCAGCATTTT; CDR3aa: CASSLGWGQPQHF
v_gene: TRBV29-1; j_gene: TRBJ2-1; len: 14; abundance: .; d_gene: TRBD2; CDR3nt: TGCAGCGCCCCTTTAGCGGGAGACTACAATGAGCAGTTCTTC; CDR3aa: CSAPLAGDYNEQFF
v_gene: TRBV4-1; j_gene: TRBJ2-2; len: 17; abundance: .; d_gene: TRBD2; CDR3nt: TGCGCCAGCAGCCCGTCCGGGACTAGCGTCCGCACCGGGGAGCTGTTTTTT; CDR3aa: CASSPSGTSVRTGELFF
v_gene: TRBV7-7; j_gene: TRBJ2-1; len: 17; abundance: .; d_gene: TRBD2; CDR3nt: TGTGCTAGCAGCCGATTACTAGCGGGAGGGCCCTCCAATGAGCAGTTCTTC; CDR3aa: CASSRLLAGGPSNEQFF
v_gene: TRBV7-8; j_gene: TRBJ1-5; len: 15; abundance: .; d_gene: .; CDR3nt: TGTGCCAGCAGCTTTTTTGCAGATAGCAATCAGCCCCAGCATTTT; CDR3aa: CASSFFADSNQPQHF
v_gene: TRBV2; j_gene: TRBJ2-1; len: 14; abundance: .; d_gene: .; CDR3nt: TGTGCCAGCAGTGTTCACATCGGGGGAAATGAGCAGTTCTTC; CDR3aa: CASSVHIGGNEQFF
v_gene: TRBV5-1; j_gene: TRBJ2-2; len: 15; abundance: .; d_gene: .; CDR3nt: TGCGCCAGCAGACGAGGGGACACTTACACCGGGGAGCTGTTTTTT; CDR3aa: CASRRGDTYTGELFF
v_gene: TRBV28; j_gene: TRBJ2-7; len: 12; abundance: .; d_gene: .; CDR3nt: TGTGCCAGCAGACCTCCCAACTACGAGCAGTACTTC; CDR3aa: CASRPPNYEQYF
v_gene: TRBV9; j_gene: TRBJ1-5; len: 15; abundance: .; d_gene: .; CDR3nt: TGTGCCAGCAGCGCCCTGGGACAAGTGGGTCAGCCCCAGCATTTT; CDR3aa: CASSALGQVGQPQHF
v_gene: TRBV28; j_gene: TRBJ2-7; len: 17; abundance: .; d_gene: TRBD1; CDR3nt: TGTGCCAGCAGTTGGGACTACACCGGGACAGGGAGCTACGAGCAGTACTTC; CDR3aa: CASSWDYTGTGSYEQYF
v_gene: TRBV5-8; j_gene: TRBJ2-7; len: 13; abundance: .; d_gene: .; CDR3nt: TGTGCCAGCAGCTTGAGGCAGACCTACGAGCAGTACTTC; CDR3aa: CASSLRQTYEQYF
v_gene: TRBV5-1; j_gene: TRBJ1-3; len: 16; abundance: .; d_gene: .; CDR3nt: TGCGCCAGCAGCTTGAGCTCAGCAGCAGAAGGAAACACCATATATTTT; CDR3aa: CASSLSSAAEGNTIYF
v_gene: TRBV5-1; j_gene: TRBJ2-3; len: 15; abundance: .; d_gene: .; CDR3nt: TGCGCCAGCAGCTTGGTATCGACCCGCACAGATACGCAGTATTTT; CDR3aa: CASSLVSTRTDTQYF
v_gene: TRBV4-2; j_gene: TRBJ2-1; len: 17; abundance: .; d_gene: .; CDR3nt: TGTGCCAGCAGCCAAGAACTTGGCGGCTTGGGGTACAATGAGCAGTTCTTC; CDR3aa: CASSQELGGLGYNEQFF
v_gene: TRBV6-1; j_gene: TRBJ2-7; len: 13; abundance: .; d_gene: TRBD1; CDR3nt: TGTGCCAGCAGTGCCGGGACAGCCTACGAGCAGTACTTC; CDR3aa: CASSAGTAYEQYF
v_gene: TRBV28; j_gene: TRBJ2-2; len: 13; abundance: many; d_gene: .; CDR3nt: TGTGCCAGCAGACTAGTGTCCACCGGGGAGCTGTTTTTT; CDR3aa: CASRLVSTGELFF
v_gene: TRBV6-1; j_gene: TRBJ2-7; len: 15; abundance: .; d_gene: .; CDR3nt: TGTGCCAGCAGTGTTAGTCTGGGGGATCCCTACGAGCAGTACTTC; CDR3aa: CASSVSLGDPYEQYF
v_gene: TRBV29-1; j_gene: TRBJ2-7; len: 15; abundance: many; d_gene: .; CDR3nt: TGCAGCGTTGAAAGGGTAGGGGCCGCCTCCTACGAGCAGTACTTC; CDR3aa: CSVERVGAASYEQYF
v_gene: TRBV30; j_gene: TRBJ1-2; len: 14; abundance: .; d_gene: .; CDR3nt: TGTGCCTGGAGTTCCTCCGGGGGGGGCTATGGCTACACCTTC; CDR3aa: CAWSSSGGGYGYTF
v_gene: TRBV7-3; j_gene: TRBJ2-3; len: 14; abundance: .; d_gene: .; CDR3nt: TGTGCCAGCAGTCCGGGACTCCAGACAGATACGCAGTATTTT; CDR3aa: CASSPGLQTDTQYF
v_gene: TRBV30; j_gene: TRBJ1-2; len: 16; abundance: .; d_gene: TRBD1; CDR3nt: TGTGCCTGGAGTGGCAGGGGGGGGGACGAAAACTATGGCTACACCTTC; CDR3aa: CAWSGRGGDENYGYTF
v_gene: TRBV25-1; j_gene: TRBJ2-3; len: 16; abundance: .; d_gene: TRBD2; CDR3nt: TGTGCCAGCAGTCGGACTAGCGGGCAGGGCACAGATACGCAGTATTTT; CDR3aa: CASSRTSGQGTDTQYF
v_gene: TRBV5-1; j_gene: TRBJ2-3; len: 14; abundance: .; d_gene: .; CDR3nt: TGCGCCAGCAGCGGGGAGGTCGGCGCAGATACGCAGTATTTT; CDR3aa: CASSGEVGADTQYF
v_gene: TRBV14; j_gene: TRBJ2-7; len: 14; abundance: .; d_gene: .; CDR3nt: TGTGCCAGCAGCCAAGCCCTGACGGCCTGGGAGCAGTACTTC; CDR3aa: CASSQALTAWEQYF
v_gene: TRBV28; j_gene: TRBJ2-3; len: 15; abundance: .; d_gene: TRBD2; CDR3nt: TGTGCCAGCAGCACTCTAGCGGGAGGGGCAGATACGCAGTATTTT; CDR3aa: CASSTLAGGADTQYF
v_gene: TRBV29-1; j_gene: TRBJ2-3; len: 14; abundance: many; d_gene: TRBD2; CDR3nt: TGCAGCTCACGAGCGGGAGCGGGCACAGATACGCAGTATTTT; CDR3aa: CSSRAGAGTDTQYF
v_gene: TRBV25-1; j_gene: TRBJ2-7; len: 14; abundance: .; d_gene: TRBD1; CDR3nt: TGTGCCAGCAGTGATGGGGGACAGTTCTACGAGCAGTACTTC; CDR3aa: CASSDGGQFYEQYF
v_gene: TRBV5-6; j_gene: TRBJ1-2; len: 19; abundance: .; d_gene: .; CDR3nt: TGTGCCAGCAGCTTGAGGGTTGGCTTGGGGGGCGCACTTTTCTATGGCTACACCTTC; CDR3aa: CASSLRVGLGGALFYGYTF
v_gene: TRBV5-1; j_gene: TRBJ2-5; len: 14; abundance: .; d_gene: TRBD1; CDR3nt: TGCGCCAGCATGTTCGGACAGGGCCAAGAGACCCAGTACTTC; CDR3aa: CASMFGQGQETQYF
v_gene: TRBV5-5; j_gene: TRBJ1-3; len: 16; abundance: .; d_gene: .; CDR3nt: TGTGCCAGCAGCTCGGCCAGGGTCTTCTCTGGAAACACCATATATTTT; CDR3aa: CASSSARVFSGNTIYF
v_gene: TRBV18; j_gene: TRBJ2-5; len: 14; abundance: .; d_gene: .; CDR3nt: TGTGCCAGCTCCCCGAGGGGGGGACAAGAGACCCAGTACTTC; CDR3aa: CASSPRGGQETQYF
v_gene: TRBV27; j_gene: TRBJ2-3; len: 11; abundance: .; d_gene: .; CDR3nt: TGTGCCAGCAGCCGCCCAGGAACGCAGTATTTT; CDR3aa: CASSRPGTQYF